The following is a TCR beta chain sequence with its context. Only in-frame clones appear in the TCRdb table, and some are missing; sequencing was by immunoSEQ multiplex PCR. The sample lists 35,000 to 50,000 clones, roughly 90% occurring once. The data originate from a study of T cell changes during pregnancy in multiple sclerosis. Specimen: CD8+ T cells from peripheral blood mononuclear cells, collected in the third trimester of pregnancy. The source is a female donor with multiple sclerosis, enrolled in a pregnancy study.

Here the CDR3 DNA reads TGTGCCAGCAGCTTAGGGGCAGGGTCTTGGAATGGCTACACCTTC. Encoded protein: CASSLGAGSWNGYTF. The chain links TRBV7-9 to TRBJ1-2, with D tentatively TRBD1 (5 bases). CDR1 and CDR2 (germline): SEHNR, FQNEAQ (reference sequence). The CDR3 is 15 amino acids. The germline V and J ends were trimmed by 1 base and 6 bases, with 15 bases remaining between them.